Each of the 18 T cell receptor beta chains below was sequenced from the same sample in a study of T cell changes during pregnancy in multiple sclerosis. Assay used: immunoSEQ multiplex PCR; TCRdb lists only in-frame clones, some missing. The sample has 30,000 to 45,000 clones; almost 95% are singletons. Sample: PBMCs (not recorded whether the cells were cultured). The source is a female donor with multiple sclerosis, enrolled in a pregnancy study.

This rearrangement joins TRBV28 to TRBJ2-3, with D maybe TRBD2 (6 bases). Germline-derived CDR1 and CDR2 are MDHEN and SYDVKM. The CDR3 extends over 15 amino acids. The germline V and J ends were trimmed by 1 base and 1 base, with 9 bases remaining between them. CDR3 sequence reads: CASSLYGRGTDTQYF. DNA of the CDR3: TGTGCCAGCAGTTTATACGGGAGAGGCACAGATACGCAGTATTTT. Full variable domain (missing parts from reference TRBV28 and TRBJ2-3): DVKVTQSSRYLVKRTGEKVFLECVQDMDHENMFWYRQDPGLGLRLIYFSYDVKMKEKGDIPEGYSVSREKKERFSLILESASTNQTSMYLCASSLYGRGTDTQYFGPGTRLTVL.

The rearrangement joins TRBV28 to TRBJ2-3; D is possibly TRBD2 (7 bases). Germline CDR1 reads MDHEN; CDR2 reads SYDVKM. This CDR3 has 13 residues. Trimming took off 2 bases at V and 14 bases at J, with 17 bases between the two ends. The CDR3 coding sequence is TGTGCCAGCAGTTTAGGGGGCGGGGGCCTCCCGTATTTT. This sequence encodes CASSLGGGGLPYF.

V is TRBV30 and J is TRBJ2-1; D call uncertain. Trimming shortened V by 3 bases and J by 6 bases, and 12 bases separated the two germline ends. The CDR3 extends over 13 amino acids. Germline V gene data show CDR1 as GTSNPN and CDR2 as SVGIG (reference sequence). CDR3 DNA: TGTGCCTGGAGCATAAGGACCGGCAATGAGCAGTTCTTC. It is translated as CAWSIRTGNEQFF.

V and J are TRBV5-4 and TRBJ2-7; weak D call: TRBD2 (6 bases). Germline V gene data show CDR1 as SGHNT and CDR2 as YYREEE (reference sequence). Trimming pared 4 bases from V and 3 bases from J, leaving 14 bases between. This CDR3 region has 14 residues. CDR3 DNA: TGTGCCAGCAGCACCGGACTACGAAACTACGAGCAGTACTTC. This encodes CASSTGLRNYEQYF.

The chain is built from TRBV7-3 and TRBJ2-5; D possibly corresponds to TRBD2 (6 bases). Germline CDR1 reads SGHTA; CDR2 reads FQGTGA. Trimming pared 1 base from V and 5 bases from J, leaving 8 bases between. CDR3 size: 13 residues. The DNA of the CDR3 is TGTGCCAGCAGCTTAAGCGGGATGGAGACCCAGTACTTC. Its protein product is CASSLSGMETQYF.

The genes are TRBV4-3 and TRBJ2-3; TRBD1 agrees at 10 bases. V lost 0 bases and J lost 1; bases outside the gene matches: 10. The CDR3 length is 19 residues. CDR1 is LGHNA and CDR2 is YSLEER in the germline V gene. DNA for the CDR3: TGCGCCAGCAGCCAAGAAGATTGGACCGGGACAGGGGGCACAGATACGCAGTATTTT. Encoded protein: CASSQEDWTGTGGTDTQYF.

The rearrangement joins TRBV5-1 to TRBJ1-2; TRBD1 might be the D (5 bases). V lost 2 bases and J lost 0, with 14 bases in between. The CDR3 loop spans 16 amino acids. The germline V gene has CDR1 SGHRS and CDR2 YFSETQ. The CDR3 DNA is TGCGCCAGCAGCTTAGCCCGGGACCGAACTAACTATGGCTACACCTTC. Encoded protein: CASSLARDRTNYGYTF.

V and J are TRBV7-9 and TRBJ2-5; D is perhaps TRBD2 (6 bases). Per the germline V gene, CDR1 is SEHNR and CDR2 is FQNEAQ (reference sequence). Between the trimmed V and J ends, which lost 0 bases and 5 bases, there was a span of 13 bases. The CDR3 contains 15 residues. This chain's CDR3 is CASSLATPRGETQYF. CDR3 in DNA: TGTGCCAGCAGCTTAGCGACTCCTCGGGGGGAGACCCAGTACTTC.

The rearrangement links TRBV6-6 to TRBJ2-7, with D possibly matching TRBD1 (6 bases). From germline, CDR1 is MNHNY and CDR2 SVGAGI (reference sequence). The germline V and J ends were trimmed by 6 bases and 0 bases, with 15 bases remaining between them. There are 15 residues in the CDR3. This chain's CDR3 is CASRVGQMSSYEQYF. CDR3 sequence (DNA): TGTGCCAGCAGAGTCGGACAGATGAGCTCCTACGAGCAGTACTTC.

J is TRBJ2-7 and V is TRBV9; D is unresolved. Deletions cut 0 bases from V and 1 base from J, with 8 bases between. Per the germline V gene, CDR1 is SGDLS and CDR2 is YYNGEE. The CDR3 contains 14 residues. CDR3 DNA sequence: TGTGCCAGCAGCGTAGGATCATCTTCCTACGAGCAGTACTTC. Its translation: CASSVGSSSYEQYF. Using reference TRBV9 and TRBJ2-7 for the parts outside the CDR3, the full variable domain is DSGVTQTPKHLITATGQRVTLRCSPRSGDLSVYWYQQSLDQGLQFLIQYYNGEERAKGNILERFSAQQFPDLHSELNLSSLELGDSALYFCASSVGSSSYEQYFGPGTRLTVT.

This clone was detected a few times. V gene TRBV7-9 combines with J gene TRBJ1-1; 7 bases agree with TRBD1. Germline CDR1 reads SEHNR; CDR2 reads FQNEAQ (reference sequence). The CDR3 consists of 14 residues. Trimming at V came to 1 base and at J to 7 bases, leaving 6 bases not matched to a gene. The CDR3 loop reads CASSLVLGGDEAFF. The CDR3 coding sequence is TGTGCCAGCAGCTTAGTCTTAGGGGGCGATGAAGCTTTCTTT.

Concerning this clone: The junction differs from germline at one of its ends, possibly a read error. The rearrangement links TRBV7-7 to TRBJ2-5, with unresolved D. The CDR3 covers 15 residues. Germline V lookup: CDR1 SSHAT, CDR2 FNYEAQ (reference sequence). CDR3 in amino acids: CASSLRLATGETQYF. The CDR3 coding sequence is TGTGCTAGCAGCTTACGGCTGGCCACGGGAGAGACCCAGTACTTC.

V is TRBV7-9 and J is TRBJ2-1; D might be TRBD2 (5 bases). The CDR3 loop spans 15 amino acids. Deletions cut 0 bases from V and 3 bases from J, with 9 bases between. Germline loops: CDR1 SEHNR, CDR2 FQNEAQ (reference sequence). The DNA of the CDR3 is TGTGCCAGCAGCTTAGCGGGAGTGATCTACAATGAGCAGTTCTTC. Translated: CASSLAGVIYNEQFF.

This chain connects TRBV9 to TRBJ2-1; D might be TRBD2 (5 bases). The germline CDR1 and CDR2 sequences are SGDLS and YYNGEE. CDR3 length: 15 residues. V was trimmed by 0 bases and J by 7 bases, leaving 14 bases between them. CDR3 bases: TGTGCCAGCAGCGTAGTATGGGAGAATTCGAATGAGCAGTTCTTC. It codes for CASSVVWENSNEQFF. Looking up the rest from reference TRBV9 and TRBJ2-1 gives the full variable domain: DSGVTQTPKHLITATGQRVTLRCSPRSGDLSVYWYQQSLDQGLQFLIQYYNGEERAKGNILERFSAQQFPDLHSELNLSSLELGDSALYFCASSVVWENSNEQFFGPGTRLTVL.

CDR3 amino acids: CASSPAGAGDDYEQYF. In nucleotides, the CDR3 is TGTGCCAGCAGTCCAGCCGGGGCGGGAGACGATTACGAGCAGTACTTC. The chain employs TRBV28 and TRBJ2-7; 7 bases line up with TRBD2. This CDR3 region has 16 residues. Germline CDR1 and CDR2: MDHEN and SYDVKM. V was pared by 5 bases and J by 4 bases, with 14 bases of the junction left unmatched.

The rearrangement uses TRBV5-1 and TRBJ1-2, with 9 bases lining up with TRBD1. The CDR3 totals 13 residues. Germline CDR1 is SGHRS and CDR2 is YFSETQ. Trimming at V came to 3 bases and at J to 6 bases, leaving 3 bases not matched to a gene. DNA of the CDR3: TGCGCCAGCAGCTCACAGGGGGCGAATGGCTACACCTTC. This gives the protein CASSSQGANGYTF.

The J gene is TRBJ2-5, the V gene TRBV30; 8 bases agree with TRBD2. V dropped 3 bases and J dropped 6; count of bases not matched to a gene: 6. The CDR3 runs to 13 residues. The germline gives CDR1 GTSNPN, CDR2 SVGIG (reference sequence). The CDR3 spells CAWRPGLEQTQYF. CDR3 DNA sequence: TGTGCCTGGAGGCCGGGACTAGAACAGACCCAGTACTTC. The whole variable domain, remainder taken from reference TRBV30 and TRBJ2-5, is SQTIHQWPATLVQPVGSPLSLECTVEGTSNPNLYWYRQAAGRGLQLLFYSVGIGQISSEVPQNLSASRPQDRQFILSSKKLLLSDSGFYLCAWRPGLEQTQYFGPGTRLLVL.

The chain couples TRBV30 to TRBJ1-1; D gene uncertain. Germline CDR1 GTSNPN, CDR2 SVGIG (reference sequence). This CDR3 is 13 amino acids long. Trimming shortened V by 2 bases and J by 5 bases, and 12 bases separated the two germline ends. CDR3 sequence: CAWSLFEATEAFF. The CDR3 nucleotides read TGTGCCTGGAGTTTGTTTGAGGCGACTGAAGCTTTCTTT. Based on the CDR3 plus reference TRBV30 and TRBJ1-1, the full variable domain is SQTIHQWPATLVQPVGSPLSLECTVEGTSNPNLYWYRQAAGRGLQLLFYSVGIGQISSEVPQNLSASRPQDRQFILSSKKLLLSDSGFYLCAWSLFEATEAFFGQGTRLTVV.